Listed below are T cell receptor beta chains from one sample, sequenced in a study of blood T cell repertoires in COVID-19. The method was immunoSEQ multiplex PCR; TCRdb's version includes in-frame clones alone and lacks a portion of them. The sample carries 60,000 to 95,000 clones, under 95% recorded once. The material sequenced was peripheral blood. Receptors originate from a woman older than 75 with active or convalescent COVID-19. Both conserved end residues are trimmed from each CDR3.

j_call cdr3_length v_call cdr3_aa
TRBJ1-3 15 TRBV18 ASSLTRETGSGNTIY
TRBJ1-6 13 TRBV19 ASSPRQGVGSPLH
TRBJ1-2 14 TRBV5-1 ASSLGRTVANYGYT
TRBJ1-4 12 TRBV18 ASSPGQGNEKLF
TRBJ1-6 16 TRBV28 ASSFQDNYGYYNSPLH
TRBJ2-5 11 TRBV7-3 ASSPQRSGPQY
TRBJ1-3 14 TRBV28 ASSLLDRPFGNTIY
TRBJ2-7 11 TRBV2 ASSVVRGYEQY
TRBJ2-3 14 TRBV11-2 ASSSNTGGITDTQY
TRBJ2-2 13 TRBV6-5 ASSGGGTGTGELF
TRBJ2-4 12 TRBV7-8 ASSHGGSKNIQY
TRBJ1-3 15 TRBV30 AWKGGGSRSSGNTIY
TRBJ2-1 15 TRBV5-1 ASSLLPSLAGKNEQF
TRBJ2-7 11 TRBV18 ASSPGLNYEQY
TRBJ1-2 14 TRBV28 ASSRSTGPPSYGYT
TRBJ2-1 13 TRBV30 AWRQTGGSYNEQF
TRBJ1-6 13 TRBV6-4 ASSPRQGNNSPLH
TRBJ1-1 12 TRBV29-1 SVPAGTGVTEAF
TRBJ2-3 12 TRBV9 ASSAGVLTDTQY
TRBJ1-2 11 TRBV30 AWSPYDRDGYT
TRBJ2-1 13 TRBV7-9 ASSSGTGGINEQF
TRBJ2-5 13 TRBV30 AWSVHGAGGETQY
TRBJ2-3 13 TRBV5-4 ASSFFQGEVDTQY
TRBJ2-1 13 TRBV6-5 ASSYGRGPYNEQF
TRBJ2-3 14 TRBV27 ASSPRPGGGLNTQY
TRBJ1-2 10 TRBV7-9 ASSLGTYGYT
TRBJ2-1 13 TRBV5-1 ASSFPSGGAVEQF
TRBJ2-1 13 TRBV7-9 ASSFGGTTDNEQF
TRBJ1-2 11 TRBV2 ASTWQGNYGYT